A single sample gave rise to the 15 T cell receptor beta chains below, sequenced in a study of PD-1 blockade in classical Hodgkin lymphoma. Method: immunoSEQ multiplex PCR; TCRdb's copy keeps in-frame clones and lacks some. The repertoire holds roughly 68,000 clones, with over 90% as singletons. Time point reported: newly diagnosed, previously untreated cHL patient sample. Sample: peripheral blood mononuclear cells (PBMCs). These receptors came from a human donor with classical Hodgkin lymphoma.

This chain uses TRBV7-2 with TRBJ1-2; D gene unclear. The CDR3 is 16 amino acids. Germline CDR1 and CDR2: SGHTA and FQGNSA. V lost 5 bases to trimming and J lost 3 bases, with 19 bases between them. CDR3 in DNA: TGTGCCAGCAGCCAAGATCCTTTTCGCGGGGACTATGGCTACACCTTC. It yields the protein CASSQDPFRGDYGYTF.

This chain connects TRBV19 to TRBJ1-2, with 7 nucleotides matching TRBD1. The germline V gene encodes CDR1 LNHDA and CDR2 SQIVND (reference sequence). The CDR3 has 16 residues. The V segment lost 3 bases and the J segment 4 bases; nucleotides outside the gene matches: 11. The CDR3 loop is CASSINWAGGSYGYTF. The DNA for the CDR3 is TGTGCCAGTAGTATTAATTGGGCAGGGGGAAGCTATGGCTACACCTTC.

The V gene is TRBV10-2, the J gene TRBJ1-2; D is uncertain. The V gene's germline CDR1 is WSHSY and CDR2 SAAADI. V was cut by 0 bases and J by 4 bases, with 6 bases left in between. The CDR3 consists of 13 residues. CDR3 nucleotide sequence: TGCGCCAGCAGTGAGTCAGGGCCCTATGGCTACACCTTC. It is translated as CASSESGPYGYTF.

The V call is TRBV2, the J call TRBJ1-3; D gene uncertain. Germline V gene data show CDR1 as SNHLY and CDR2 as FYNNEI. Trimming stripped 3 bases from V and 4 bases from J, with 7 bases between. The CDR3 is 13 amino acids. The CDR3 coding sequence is TGTGCCAGCAGTGATGCCTTGGGAAACACCATATATTTT. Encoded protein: CASSDALGNTIYF.

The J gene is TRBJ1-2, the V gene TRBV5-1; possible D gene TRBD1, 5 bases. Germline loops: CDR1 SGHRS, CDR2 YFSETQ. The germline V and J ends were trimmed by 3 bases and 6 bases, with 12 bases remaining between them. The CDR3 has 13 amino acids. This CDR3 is CASSSPGTDGYTF. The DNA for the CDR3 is TGCGCCAGCAGCTCTCCCGGGACGGATGGCTACACCTTC.

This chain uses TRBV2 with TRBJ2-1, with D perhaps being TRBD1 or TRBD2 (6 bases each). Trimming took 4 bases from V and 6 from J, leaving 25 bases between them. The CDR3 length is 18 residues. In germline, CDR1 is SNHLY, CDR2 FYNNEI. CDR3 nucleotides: TGTGCCAGCAGTGCGAGGGGGACTCCTCGCAAACCACCCAATGAGCAGTTCTTC. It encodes CASSARGTPRKPPNEQFF.

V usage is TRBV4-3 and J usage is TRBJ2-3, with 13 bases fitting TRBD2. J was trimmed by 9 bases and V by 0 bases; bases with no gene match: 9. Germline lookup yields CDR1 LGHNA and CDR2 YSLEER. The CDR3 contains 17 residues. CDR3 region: CASSQDRLAGGGRTQYF. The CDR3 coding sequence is TGCGCCAGCAGCCAAGACCGACTAGCGGGGGGAGGGCGGACGCAGTATTTT.

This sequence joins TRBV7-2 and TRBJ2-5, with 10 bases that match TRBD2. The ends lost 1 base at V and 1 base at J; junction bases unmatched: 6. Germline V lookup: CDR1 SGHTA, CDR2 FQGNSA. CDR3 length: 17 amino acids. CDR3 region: CASSLVGVAGGQETQYF. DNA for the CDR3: TGTGCCAGCAGCTTAGTAGGTGTAGCGGGAGGCCAAGAGACCCAGTACTTC.

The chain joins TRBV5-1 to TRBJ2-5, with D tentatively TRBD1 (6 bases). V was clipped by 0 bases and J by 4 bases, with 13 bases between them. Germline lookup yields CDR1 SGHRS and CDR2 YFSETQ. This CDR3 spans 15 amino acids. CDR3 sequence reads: CASSLGVGAGETQYF. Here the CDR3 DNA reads TGCGCCAGCAGCTTGGGCGTGGGGGCGGGAGAGACCCAGTACTTC. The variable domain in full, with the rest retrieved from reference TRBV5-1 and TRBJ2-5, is KAGVTQTPRYLIKTRGQQVTLSCSPISGHRSVSWYQQTPGQGLQFLFEYFSETQRNKGNFPGRFSGRQFSNSRSEMNVSTLELGDSALYLCASSLGVGAGETQYFGPGTRLLVL.

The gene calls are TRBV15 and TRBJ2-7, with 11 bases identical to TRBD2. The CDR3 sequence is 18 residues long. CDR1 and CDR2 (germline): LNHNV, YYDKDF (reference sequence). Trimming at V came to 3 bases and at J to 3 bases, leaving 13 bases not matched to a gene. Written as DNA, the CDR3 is TGTGCCACCAGCAGGCCCATTACTAGCGGGAGAAGAATCTACGAGCAGTACTTC. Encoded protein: CATSRPITSGRRIYEQYF. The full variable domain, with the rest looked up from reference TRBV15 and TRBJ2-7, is DAMVIQNPRYQVTQFGKPVTLSCSQTLNHNVMYWYQQKSSQAPKLLFHYYDKDFNNEADTPDNFQSRRPNTSFCFLDIRSPGLGDTAMYLCATSRPITSGRRIYEQYFGPGTRLTVT.

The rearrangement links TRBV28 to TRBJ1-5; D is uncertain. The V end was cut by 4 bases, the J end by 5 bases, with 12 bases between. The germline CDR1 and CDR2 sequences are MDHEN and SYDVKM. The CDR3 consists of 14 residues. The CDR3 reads CASSSHSTDQPQHF. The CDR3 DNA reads TGTGCCAGCAGTTCGCACAGCACCGATCAGCCCCAGCATTTT.

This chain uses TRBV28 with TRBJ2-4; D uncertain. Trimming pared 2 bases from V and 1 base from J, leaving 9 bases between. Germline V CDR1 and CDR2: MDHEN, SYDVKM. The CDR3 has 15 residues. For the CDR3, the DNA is TGTGCCAGCAGTTTACACCGTGTGGCCAAAAACATTCAGTACTTC. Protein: CASSLHRVAKNIQYF.

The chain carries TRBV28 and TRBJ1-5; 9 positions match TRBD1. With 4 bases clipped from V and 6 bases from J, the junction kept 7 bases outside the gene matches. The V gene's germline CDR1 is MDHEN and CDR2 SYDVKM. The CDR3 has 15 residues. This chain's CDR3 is CASSWGQGRLQPQHF. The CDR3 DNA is TGTGCCAGCAGTTGGGGACAGGGAAGACTTCAGCCCCAGCATTTT.

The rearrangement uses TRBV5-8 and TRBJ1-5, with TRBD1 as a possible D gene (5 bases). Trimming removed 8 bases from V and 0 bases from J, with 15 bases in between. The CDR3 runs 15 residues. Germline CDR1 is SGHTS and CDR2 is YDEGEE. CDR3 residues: CASKLRTHSNQPQHF. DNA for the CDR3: TGTGCCAGTAAACTCCGGACACATAGCAATCAGCCCCAGCATTTT.

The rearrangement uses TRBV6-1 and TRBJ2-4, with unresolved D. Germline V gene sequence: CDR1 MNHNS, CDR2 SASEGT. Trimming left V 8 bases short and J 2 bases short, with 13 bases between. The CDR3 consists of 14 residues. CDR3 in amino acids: CASGSEQPKNIQYF. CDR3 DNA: TGTGCCAGCGGAAGCGAACAACCCAAAAACATTCAGTACTTC.